These 17 T cell receptor beta chains came from one sample sequenced in a study of patients and donors after allogeneic stem cell transplantation. MiXCR was run by TCRdb on the RT-PCR reads, yielding one entry per CDR3 protein. Of 920,000 or so distinct CDR3 sequences listed, over 15% were seen once; the top ten hold roughly 6%. Sequencing input: blood, either unsorted or a sorted T cell fraction (not recorded which). These receptors were taken from a human donor who was either an allogeneic HSCT recipient or a stem cell or donor lymphocyte infusion donor (not recorded which). It is not recorded whose cells these are; they may come from a transplant donor.

The table lists this clonotype with a few counts. This sequence joins TRBV7-6 and TRBJ2-7, with D perhaps TRBD1 or TRBD2 (5 bases each). The CDR3 is 16 amino acids. Germline CDR1 SGHVS, CDR2 FNYEAQ. Between the trimmed V and J ends, which lost 5 bases and 3 bases, there was a span of 20 bases. The CDR3 DNA sequence: TGTGCCAGCAGCCCTACTTTATGGGACCGGGGCTACGAGCAGTACTTC. Translating gives CASSPTLWDRGYEQYF.

This clonotype was picked up a small number of times. V and J are TRBV5-1 and TRBJ1-2, with D hard to call. The CDR3 loop spans 12 amino acids. Trimming removed 0 bases at V and 6 bases at J, with 6 bases between. CDR1 and CDR2 from the germline V gene are SGHRS and YFSETQ. This chain's CDR3 is CASSLGEHGYTF. The CDR3, as DNA: TGCGCCAGCAGCTTGGGTGAACATGGCTACACCTTC.

This clonotype was detected ten times or more. This rearrangement joins TRBV12-3 or TRBV12-4 to TRBJ2-7; D might be TRBD1 or TRBD2, each matching 5 bases. This CDR3 has 14 amino acids. The V end was cut by 7 bases, the J end by 0 bases, with 13 bases between. CDR3 sequence: CASTTEGSSYEQYF. The DNA for the CDR3 is TGTGCCAGCACCACAGAGGGGAGCTCCTACGAGCAGTACTTC.

This clonotype was detected ten times or more. CDR3 residues: CASSWTGSNQPQHF. The CDR3 DNA follows: TGTGCCAGCAGTTGGACAGGCAGCAATCAGCCCCAGCATTTT. The J gene is TRBJ1-5, the V gene TRBV12-3 or TRBV12-4; TRBD1 aligns across 7 bases. The CDR3 consists of 14 residues. Unmatched junction bases numbered 1, after V lost 4 bases and J lost 1 base.

The chain employs TRBV29-1 and TRBJ2-4; 8 nucleotides align to TRBD2. Germline V lookup: CDR1 SQVTM, CDR2 ANQGSEA. This CDR3 region has 14 residues. The J segment lost 3 bases and the V segment lost 4 bases, leaving 5 bases of the junction unmatched. The CDR3 DNA sequence: TGCAGCGTTGCCCGGGAGGGAGGCAAAAACATTCAGTACTTC. Translation: CSVAREGGKNIQYF.

V gene TRBV27 combines with J gene TRBJ2-1; D gene ambiguous. This CDR3 region has 13 residues. The ends were cut back, 3 bases at V and 3 bases at J, with 6 bases in the middle. CDR1 is MNHEY, CDR2 SMNVEV, per germline (reference sequence). This chain's CDR3 is CASSFVNYNEQFF. CDR3 coding DNA: TGTGCCAGCAGTTTTGTTAACTACAATGAGCAGTTCTTC.

V usage is TRBV4-2 and J usage is TRBJ1-2; maybe TRBD1 (6 bases). The CDR3 runs to 17 residues. The germline V gene encodes CDR1 LGHNA and CDR2 YNFKEQ. V shed 0 bases and J shed 6 bases, with 20 bases lying between them. The CDR3 nucleotides are TGTGCCAGCAGCCAAGATAGTAAAGGAAGGGGGGATGATGGCTACACCTTC. Translated, it gives CASSQDSKGRGDDGYTF.

There are a few counts of this clonotype. The rearrangement links TRBV12-3 or TRBV12-4 to TRBJ1-2; 9 bases agree with TRBD1. J lost 7 bases, V lost 5 bases, and 8 bases had no gene match. This CDR3 region has 14 residues. The CDR3 DNA follows: TGTGCCAGCAGTAAGGGACAGGGAGACGCTGGCTACACCTTC. This encodes CASSKGQGDAGYTF.

This chain uses TRBV15 with TRBJ1-5; TRBD1 is a possible D gene (6 bases). From germline, CDR1 is LNHNV and CDR2 YYDKDF (reference sequence). V was shortened by 5 bases and J by 6 bases, with 17 bases between the two germline ends. There are 15 residues in the CDR3. CDR3 residues: CATSVRKGGIQPQHF. The DNA of the CDR3 is TGTGCCACCAGCGTAAGGAAGGGGGGAATTCAGCCCCAGCATTTT.

This sequence joins TRBV27 and TRBJ1-5; 7 bases are shared with TRBD1. CDR1 is MNHEY and CDR2 is SMNVEV in the germline V gene (reference sequence). Trimming at V came to 8 bases and at J to 1 base, leaving 11 bases not matched to a gene. The CDR3 sequence is 16 residues long. The chain's CDR3 is CASRQAGTESNQPQHF. CDR3 nucleotides: TGTGCCAGCCGCCAGGCCGGGACAGAGAGCAATCAGCCCCAGCATTTT.

This clonotype was detected a few times. V is TRBV2 and J is TRBJ2-3; no definite D call. Germline CDR1 and CDR2: SNHLY and FYNNEI. The CDR3 runs 11 residues. V was clipped by 3 bases and J by 7 bases, with 5 bases between them. The CDR3 here is CASSDRNTQYF. CDR3 coding DNA: TGTGCCAGCAGTGATCGGAATACGCAGTATTTT.

Only a few counts were recorded for this clonotype. The chain employs TRBV24-1 and TRBJ2-3; tentative D call: TRBD1 (6 bases). With 9 bases removed from V and 0 bases from J, the gap between germline ends came to 12 bases. Germline V gene lookup returns CDR1 KGHDR and CDR2 SFDVKD. CDR3 length equals 14 residues. Here the CDR3 DNA reads TGTGCCACCGCCCCGAGGGGGAGCACAGATACGCAGTATTTT. Its protein is CATAPRGSTDTQYF.

The chain combines TRBV30 with TRBJ1-1; D possibly corresponds to TRBD1 (5 bases). Trimming shortened V by 4 bases and J by 1 base, and 13 bases separated the two germline ends. CDR3 length: 14 residues. Germline values: CDR1 GTSNPN, CDR2 SVGIG (reference sequence). CDR3 in amino acids: CAWNPGLKNTEAFF. The DNA for the CDR3 is TGTGCCTGGAATCCGGGACTTAAGAACACTGAAGCTTTCTTT.

V gene TRBV2 combines with J gene TRBJ2-7; D remains unclear. Deletions cut 9 bases from V and 7 bases from J, with 16 bases between. Germline V CDR1 and CDR2: SNHLY, FYNNEI. This CDR3 has 12 amino acids. CDR3 residues: CASRSTEVEQYF. DNA for the CDR3: TGTGCCAGTCGTTCTACCGAGGTGGAGCAGTACTTC.

This clonotype was detected only a few times. The genes are TRBV10-3 and TRBJ2-5; TRBD2 aligns across 9 bases. With V trimmed by 0 bases and J by 5 bases, 10 bases remained unmatched. This CDR3 is 17 amino acids long. Germline CDR1 reads ENHRY; CDR2 reads SYGVKD. Here the CDR3 DNA reads TGTGCCATCAGTGAGTCGGGAGTAGCGGGAGTCCGTGAGACCCAGTACTTC. It yields the protein CAISESGVAGVRETQYF.

This clonotype has more than one count but fewer than ten. J is TRBJ1-1 and V is TRBV29-1, with TRBD1 matching over 7 bases. The junction had 6 bases not matched to a gene; V was cut back by 4 bases and J by 4 bases. Germline V gene sequence: CDR1 SQVTM, CDR2 ANQGSEA. The CDR3 runs 13 residues. For the CDR3, the DNA is TGCAGCGTTGGCGAGGGGGCAGGCACTGAAGCTTTCTTT. As protein: CSVGEGAGTEAFF.

The rearrangement links TRBV25-1 to TRBJ2-1; TRBD2 agrees at 11 bases. V was pared by 4 bases and J by 9 bases, with 11 bases of the junction left unmatched. CDR1 MGHDK and CDR2 SYGVNS come from the germline V gene. This CDR3 is 16 amino acids long. The CDR3: CASSAPPSGGPGEQFF. CDR3 coding DNA: TGTGCCAGCAGTGCCCCCCCTAGCGGGGGGCCCGGTGAGCAGTTCTTC.